This entry lists 10 T cell receptor beta chains sequenced from one sample in a study of T cells in Graves' hyperthyroidism and ophthalmopathy. Amplified regions were TCR beta CDR3 sequences from RNA transcripts. The HTBI primer set was used in a first-round RT-PCR of the TCR CDR3. Via MiXCR, TCRdb re-called the multiplex PCR reads, giving one row per CDR3 protein. The table lists just over 550,000 distinct CDR3 sequences, 46% of them singletons. Sequencing used peripheral blood or thyroid tissue (not recorded which). The receptors here all came from a woman aged 18-29 years with Graves' hyperthyroidism.

With respect to this clonotype: This clone may be a read error of a much larger clone one base away. This chain links TRBV2 with TRBJ1-6, with D possibly matching TRBD1 (5 bases). Germline assignment: CDR1 SNHLY and CDR2 FYNNEI. The CDR3 is 15 amino acids. The V end was cut by 4 bases, the J end by 7 bases, with 14 bases between. CDR3 sequence reads: CASSVPEGNNSPLHF. CDR3 nucleotides: TGTGCCAGCAGTGTGCCCGAGGGGAACAATTCACCCCTCCACTTT.

This clonotype was seen ten or more times. This sequence joins TRBV5-1 and TRBJ1-2; no reliable D call. The germline V and J ends were trimmed by 5 bases and 6 bases, with 11 bases remaining between them. The CDR3 consists of 12 residues. Germline V lookup: CDR1 SGHRS, CDR2 YFSETQ. This chain's CDR3 is CASSRQSDGYTF. CDR3 in DNA: TGCGCCAGCAGTCGACAATCGGATGGCTACACCTTC.

As for this clonotype: The CDR3 does not end in the conserved phenylalanine or tryptophan, so this is likely a read error. The DNA is omitted, as the CDR3 cannot be located on it reliably, and the CDR3 follows TCRdb's listing. V and J are TRBV2 and TRBJ1-6; TRBD1 is the table's D call, not checked against the DNA. The CDR3 contains 13 residues when both ends are counted. Germline V CDR1 and CDR2: SNHLY, FYNNEI. CDR3 sequence reads: CASSRLGQGATNY.

This clonotype was seen only a few times. The rearrangement uses TRBV10-3 and TRBJ2-5; 7 bases are shared with TRBD2. The CDR3 is 14 amino acids. Germline-derived CDR1 and CDR2 are ENHRY and SYGVKD. V lost 10 bases to trimming and J lost 5 bases; unmatched junction nucleotides: 13. CDR3 residues: CASRASGGTETQYF. The CDR3 bases are TGTGCCAGCCGGGCTAGCGGAGGGACGGAGACCCAGTACTTC.

CDR3 sequence reads: CASREQGRPQYF. In nucleotides, the CDR3 is TGTGCCAGCAGGGAACAGGGACGGCCCCAGTACTTC. This chain connects TRBV6-1 to TRBJ2-5; tentatively, D is TRBD1 (6 bases). CDR3 length equals 12 residues. Trimming cost V 6 bases and J 9 bases, with 14 bases left between them. Germline loops: CDR1 MNHNS, CDR2 SASEGT.

The table lists this clonotype with a few counts. The chain has TRBV29-1 and TRBJ2-7, with TRBD2 matching over 9 bases. The CDR3 sequence is 14 residues long. Per germline, CDR1 SQVTM and CDR2 ANQGSEA. The V and J ends lost 2 bases and 3 bases, in that order; junction bases with no gene match: 5. For the CDR3, the DNA is TGCAGCGTTGAAATTAGCGGGAGAGACTACGAGCAGTACTTC. Its protein product is CSVEISGRDYEQYF.

This clonotype was seen only a few times. The V and J genes are TRBV12-3 or TRBV12-4 and TRBJ1-1; perhaps TRBD1 as D (5 bases). Between the trimmed V and J ends, which lost 6 bases and 1 base, there was a span of 12 bases. The CDR3 contains 14 residues. CDR3 protein: CASRAGYGNTEAFF. CDR3 nucleotides: TGTGCCAGCAGAGCAGGGTATGGGAACACTGAAGCTTTCTTT.

The genes are TRBV24-1 and TRBJ1-5, with a tentative D call TRBD1 (5 bases). The CDR3 contains 12 residues. V was shortened by 6 bases and J by 7 bases, with 9 bases between the two germline ends. The V gene's germline CDR1 is KGHDR and CDR2 SFDVKD. The CDR3 protein is CATSLQAQPQHF. DNA for the CDR3: TGTGCCACCAGTTTACAGGCCCAGCCCCAGCATTTT.

This clonotype was seen only a few times. V and J are TRBV24-1 and TRBJ2-5; 11 bases agree with TRBD2. Trimming at V came to 10 bases and at J to 3 bases, leaving 21 bases not matched to a gene. CDR1 and CDR2 from the germline V gene are KGHDR and SFDVKD. The CDR3 is 19 residues long. This CDR3 is CATTLGPILAGEFKETQYF. DNA of the CDR3: TGTGCCACAACTCTCGGCCCAATACTAGCGGGGGAATTCAAAGAGACCCAGTACTTC.

This clonotype appeared a few times. The rearrangement uses TRBV12-3 or TRBV12-4 and TRBJ1-4; D is unclear. V was clipped by 8 bases and J by 3 bases, with 16 bases between them. CDR3 size: 15 residues. The CDR3, as DNA: TGTGCCAGCGATGGTAGCGGAGGCGCTAATGAAAAACTGTTTTTT. Protein: CASDGSGGANEKLFF.